Below, one T cell receptor (beta chain) is given with its context. Its antigen is unidentified. This entry comes from a study of T-cell reconstitution after alpha-beta-depleted transplantation in children. General study findings and limits: Several patients had high TCRbeta diversity at day 60; it came from surviving recipient T cells and thymic progenitors. At one year after transplant, newly produced T cells mostly accounted for T-cell counts and diversity.

Unique molecular identifiers were incorporated during preparation of the TCRbeta library. TCRdb reanalysed the PCR reads using MiXCR and keeps one entry per CDR3 protein. The sample shows around 960,000 distinct CDR3 sequences, roughly 31% of them seen only once. With 2 bases removed from V and 0 bases from J, the gap between germline ends came to 4 bases. The CDR3 has 13 residues. Per the germline V gene, CDR1 is LGHDT and CDR2 is YNNKEL (reference sequence). The source material was PBMCs, mostly from graft donor cells, sampled 360 days after TCRalphabeta/CD19-depleted stem cell transplant. This TCR was recovered from a boy in the first two years of life who had a stem cell transplant for SCID, so the T cells may come from the graft donor. This rearrangement joins TRBV3-1 to TRBJ1-2, with D hard to call. CDR3 residues: CASSQNPNYGYTF. As DNA, the CDR3 is TGTGCCAGCAGCCAAAATCCTAACTATGGCTACACCTTC.